The entry that follows covers one T cell receptor (beta chain) sequence. Per the study methods: Nucleated cell number was recorded as an estimate derived from reference gene primer amplification. Assay: immunoSEQ multiplex PCR; the TCRdb copy retains only in-frame clones and omits some. V and J calls and clone size are given by that table; D and trimming were obtained from the DNA. The sample includes hundreds of thousands of clones, over 80% of them seen just once. Germline values: CDR1 MDHEN, CDR2 SYDVKM. The CDR3 length is 15 residues. The V and J ends lost 7 bases and 5 bases respectively, with 18 bases between them. This entry belongs to a study of blood T cell repertoires in COVID-19.

V and J are TRBV28 and TRBJ2-1; TRBD2 is a possible D gene (6 bases). The receptor was derived from a woman under 30 who had recovered from COVID-19. Input material: PBMCs or T cells enriched from blood (not recorded which). The CDR3 is CASTHRGREDNEQFF. CDR3 sequence (DNA): TGTGCCAGCACCCACCGGGGCAGGGAGGACAATGAGCAGTTCTTC.